These T cell receptor beta chains were read from a single sample in a study of blood T cell repertoires in COVID-19. Clones were read by immunoSEQ multiplex PCR, and TCRdb kept only the in-frame ones, dropping some. The profile shows 60,000 to 80,000 clones, around 89% of them singletons. Specimen: peripheral blood. The receptors here all came from a man aged 55-75 years with acute or convalescent COVID-19. CDR3s include the opening cysteine and the closing phenylalanine or tryptophan. A D gene is named only where the DNA matches it firmly. Size values are once, few and many counts, or a class for expanded clones, and some rows have none.

j_gene	v_gene	d_gene	abundance	CDR3nt	CDR3aa
TRBJ1-1	TRBV18	TRBD1	NA	TGTGCCAGCTCACTCCGGGACAGAAACACTGAAGCTTTCTTT	CASSLRDRNTEAFF
TRBJ1-1	TRBV2	NA	NA	TGTGCCAGCAGTGAAGCGCTTAGGGGCTGGAGTGAAGCTTTCTTT	CASSEALRGWSEAFF
TRBJ2-2	TRBV10-1	TRBD2	NA	TGCGCCAGCAGTGAAATGAGCGGGACGGGGACCGGGGAGCTGTTTTTT	CASSEMSGTGTGELFF
TRBJ2-1	TRBV11-3	NA	once	TGTGCCAGCAGCTTAGATCGCCCGGGACTGAGCAACAATGAGCAGTTCTTC	CASSLDRPGLSNNEQFF
TRBJ1-2	TRBV27	NA	NA	TGTGCCAGCAGTTTTTCCACAGTACCCTATGGCTACACCTTC	CASSFSTVPYGYTF
TRBJ2-6	TRBV29-1	NA	NA	TGCAGCGTTGGGTCAGGGATCGTTCCCTCTGGGGCCAACGTCCTGACTTTC	CSVGSGIVPSGANVLTF
TRBJ2-2	TRBV19	NA	once	TGTGCCAGTAGTATGAAGGGGAACATCGGGGAGCTGTTTTTT	CASSMKGNIGELFF
TRBJ2-2	TRBV11-2	TRBD1	NA	TGTGCCAGCAGCTTAGGACAGGGGCTCGGCACCGGGGAGCTGTTTTTT	CASSLGQGLGTGELFF
TRBJ2-2	TRBV2	NA	once	TGTGCCATCGGGGAGGATCGGGCCGGGGAGCTGTTTTTT	CAIGEDRAGELFF
TRBJ2-5	TRBV18	NA	NA	TGTGCCAGCTCACCTCCGACAGGCCGCGTCGACCAGTACTTC	CASSPPTGRVDQYF
TRBJ2-1	TRBV10-3	TRBD2	NA	TGTGCCATCAGTGAAGGCGGGGGGGCGATAAATGAGCAGTTCTTC	CAISEGGGAINEQFF
TRBJ2-3	TRBV9	TRBD2	NA	TGTGCCAGCAGCGTTTACGGGACTAGCTCAACAGATACGCAGTATTTT	CASSVYGTSSTDTQYF
TRBJ2-7	TRBV20-1	NA	NA	TGCAGTGCTAGTAGGGGGGGCGTGAGTTACGAGCAGTACTTC	CSASRGGVSYEQYF
TRBJ2-3	TRBV6-6	NA	NA	TGTGCCAGCACCTCACAGCCTAGCACAGATACGCAGTATTTT	CASTSQPSTDTQYF
TRBJ1-5	TRBV6-6	TRBD1	few	TGTGCCAGCAGTAACACAGGGGCGGCAAATCAGCCCCAGCATTTT	CASSNTGAANQPQHF
TRBJ1-1	TRBV29-1	NA	NA	TGCAGCGTTGTCTATAGAGAAGCTTTCTTT	CSVVYREAFF
TRBJ1-4	TRBV30	TRBD1	NA	TGTGCCTGGGGGACAGGAGGTGAAAAACTGTTTTTT	CAWGTGGEKLFF
TRBJ2-5	TRBV4-1	TRBD1	NA	TGCGCCAGCAGGGAGACAGGGTCAGGCGAGACCCAGTACTTC	CASRETGSGETQYF
TRBJ2-5	TRBV27	NA	NA	TGTGCCAGCAGTTTATACGGAGGTGAGACCCAGTACTTC	CASSLYGGETQYF
TRBJ2-2	TRBV11-3	TRBD2	NA	TGTGCCAGCACCCCCGGGACTAGCGGGGACGGGGAGCTGTTTTTT	CASTPGTSGDGELFF
TRBJ2-7	TRBV19	NA	few	TGTGCCAGTAGTATAGATTCCGCGGGAATAGAATCCTACGAGCAGTACTTC	CASSIDSAGIESYEQYF
TRBJ1-2	TRBV2	NA	NA	TGTGCCAGCAGTGAAGCGGCAGGCTATGGCTACACCTTC	CASSEAAGYGYTF
TRBJ2-2	TRBV5-1	TRBD1	NA	TGCGCCAGCAGCTTGGTGGGGACAGGGGTCGGGGAGCTGTTTTTT	CASSLVGTGVGELFF
TRBJ2-3	TRBV29-1	TRBD2	NA	TGCAGCGTTGCTGGTAGCGGGAGGGGCGGCACAGATACGCAGTATTTT	CSVAGSGRGGTDTQYF